Listed below are T cell receptor beta chains from one sample, sequenced in a study of blood T cell repertoires in COVID-19. The assay was immunoSEQ multiplex PCR, and TCRdb's table has in-frame clones only and misses some. The sample includes 150,000 to 200,000 clones, around 83% seen only once; the top ten take 5% to 6%. The specimen was peripheral blood. The receptors come from a woman aged 45-59 years with COVID-19, enrolled during active disease. The CDR3 runs from the conserved cysteine through the conserved F or W. Each record gives: D gene, J gene, V gene, clone size, CDR3 DNA, CDR3 protein. A D gene is named only where the DNA matches it firmly. Expanded clones get a size class; other rows say once, few or many, or leave the size out.

D: NA
J: TRBJ1-5
V: TRBV19
size: NA
DNA: TGTGCCAGTAGTTTGGGACTCCCTCAGCCCCAGCATTTT
CDR3: CASSLGLPQPQHF

D: TRBD2
J: TRBJ2-5
V: TRBV9
size: NA
DNA: TGTGCCAGCAGCGCGACGGGGGGGCCTATCTACGCCGAGACCCAGTACTTC
CDR3: CASSATGGPIYAETQYF

D: TRBD1
J: TRBJ1-3
V: TRBV7-9
size: NA
DNA: TGTGCCAGCAGCTTAGCGGTAGGGACAGAAGCTGGAAACACCATATATTTT
CDR3: CASSLAVGTEAGNTIYF

D: NA
J: TRBJ1-1
V: TRBV19
size: NA
DNA: TGTGCCAGTAAGGTTGGTGGGGAGGAGAACACTGAAGCTTTCTTT
CDR3: CASKVGGEENTEAFF

D: NA
J: TRBJ2-2
V: TRBV7-9
size: NA
DNA: TGTGCCAGCAGCTCGCCGGGACACTCGAACACCGGGGAGCTGTTTTTT
CDR3: CASSSPGHSNTGELFF

D: NA
J: TRBJ1-6
V: TRBV21-1
size: NA
DNA: TGTGCCAGCAGCACTAGACAGGGAAGCTCCTATAATTCACCCCTCCACTTT
CDR3: CASSTRQGSSYNSPLHF

D: NA
J: TRBJ1-3
V: TRBV6-5
size: NA
DNA: TGTGCCAGCAGTCGTAGGAGCTCTGGAAACACCATATATTTT
CDR3: CASSRRSSGNTIYF

D: NA
J: TRBJ2-7
V: TRBV7-6
size: NA
DNA: TGTGCCAGCAGTTCTTTCCCACAGGGGGGGGACGAGCAGTACTTC
CDR3: CASSSFPQGGDEQYF

D: TRBD1
J: TRBJ2-2
V: TRBV7-9
size: NA
DNA: TGTGCCAGCAGCCCGACAGGGAGTGGAGCCGGGGAGCTGTTTTTT
CDR3: CASSPTGSGAGELFF

D: NA
J: TRBJ1-1
V: TRBV5-1
size: NA
DNA: TGCGCCAGCAGCATCACAGAGAACACTGAAGCTTTCTTT
CDR3: CASSITENTEAFF

D: TRBD2
J: TRBJ2-1
V: TRBV12-5
size: NA
DNA: TGTGCTAGTGGTCCCGTGGCTAGCGGGGGGGTTTTCTACAATGAGCAGTTCTTC
CDR3: CASGPVASGGVFYNEQFF

D: TRBD1
J: TRBJ2-2
V: TRBV10-1
size: NA
DNA: TGCGCCAGCAGTGGCGGGACAGGGATCACCGGGGAGCTGTTTTTT
CDR3: CASSGGTGITGELFF

D: TRBD1
J: TRBJ2-3
V: TRBV3-1/TRBV3-2
size: NA
DNA: TGTGCCAGCAGCCAGGGACAGGGTTATGTAGATACGCAGTATTTT
CDR3: CASSQGQGYVDTQYF

D: TRBD1
J: TRBJ2-7
V: TRBV29-1
size: few
DNA: TGCAGCGTTGATGCTTTCGGAGACAGGGACTACGAGCAGTACTTC
CDR3: CSVDAFGDRDYEQYF

D: NA
J: TRBJ1-4
V: TRBV5-1
size: NA
DNA: TGCGCCAGCAGCTTGAATATAGGGGGAAATGAAAAACTGTTTTTT
CDR3: CASSLNIGGNEKLFF

D: TRBD2
J: TRBJ2-7
V: TRBV5-1
size: NA
DNA: TGCGCCAGCAGCCCGCTAGCGGGGGGTTACTACGAGCAGTACTTC
CDR3: CASSPLAGGYYEQYF

D: NA
J: TRBJ1-3
V: TRBV18
size: NA
DNA: TGTGCCAGCTCACCGTTGGAAGGGAGCTCTGGAAACACCATATATTTT
CDR3: CASSPLEGSSGNTIYF

D: NA
J: TRBJ1-1
V: TRBV7-9
size: once
DNA: TGTGCCAGCAGCCCCCCCGACAGGAACACTGAAGCTTTCTTT
CDR3: CASSPPDRNTEAFF

D: NA
J: TRBJ1-2
V: TRBV4-1
size: NA
DNA: TGCGCCAGCAGCCAGGTGCCGACGGGTAATTCCTTCCCTTATGGCTACACCTTC
CDR3: CASSQVPTGNSFPYGYTF

D: TRBD1
J: TRBJ1-2
V: TRBV19
size: NA
DNA: TGTGCCAGTAGTGTGACAGGGGAAAGTGGCTACACCTTC
CDR3: CASSVTGESGYTF

D: NA
J: TRBJ2-1
V: TRBV28
size: NA
DNA: TGTGCCAGCAGCCCTTTTCGGGAGCAGTTCTTC
CDR3: CASSPFREQFF

D: NA
J: TRBJ1-2
V: TRBV27
size: NA
DNA: TGTGCCAGCAGAAATGGGGGGGGAGCCTATGGCTACACCTTC
CDR3: CASRNGGGAYGYTF

D: NA
J: TRBJ2-2
V: TRBV7-9
size: NA
DNA: TGTGCCAGCAGCCCCCAGAGGTTTGTGTCGAACACCGGGGAGCTGTTTTTT
CDR3: CASSPQRFVSNTGELFF

D: NA
J: TRBJ1-1
V: TRBV5-1
size: NA
DNA: TGCGCCAGCAGCTTCAGCGTGAACACTGAAGCTTTCTTT
CDR3: CASSFSVNTEAFF

D: NA
J: TRBJ2-2
V: TRBV6-5
size: NA
DNA: TGTGCCAGCAGTTCCGCCGGGGGACAGCACACCGGGGAGCTGTTTTTT
CDR3: CASSSAGGQHTGELFF

D: TRBD1
J: TRBJ2-7
V: TRBV2
size: NA
DNA: TGTGCCAGCAGTTTTGGACAGGGGCAAGCCTACGAGCAGTACTTC
CDR3: CASSFGQGQAYEQYF

D: NA
J: TRBJ2-1
V: TRBV2
size: NA
DNA: TGTGCCAGCAGTGAAGCTCGGGTGGACAGTCAGTCCTACAATGAGCAGTTCTTC
CDR3: CASSEARVDSQSYNEQFF

D: TRBD1
J: TRBJ2-1
V: TRBV3-1/TRBV3-2
size: NA
DNA: TGTGCCAGCAGCCACGGGGGAGGACAGGGAGCCTACAATGAGCAGTTCTTC
CDR3: CASSHGGGQGAYNEQFF

D: NA
J: TRBJ2-7
V: TRBV4-1
size: once
DNA: TGCGCCAGCAGCACCAACCGTGACAGCCCCTACGAGCAGTACTTC
CDR3: CASSTNRDSPYEQYF

D: NA
J: TRBJ1-2
V: TRBV4-1
size: NA
DNA: TGCGCCAGCAGCCAAGCCAGTGCTCTGGACAACTTCTATGGCTACACCTTC
CDR3: CASSQASALDNFYGYTF

D: TRBD2
J: TRBJ2-1
V: TRBV4-1
size: few
DNA: TGCGCCAGCAGCCAAGAGGCTAGCGGGGGGGCGGGTGAGCAGTTCTTC
CDR3: CASSQEASGGAGEQFF

D: NA
J: TRBJ2-7
V: TRBV6-5
size: NA
DNA: TGTGCCAGCAGTTACCGGTCCAACTACGAGCAGTACTTC
CDR3: CASSYRSNYEQYF

D: TRBD1
J: TRBJ1-2
V: TRBV14
size: NA
DNA: TGTGCCAGCAGCCTCGGACAGGGAGGCTACACCTTC
CDR3: CASSLGQGGYTF

D: TRBD2
J: TRBJ2-1
V: TRBV7-9
size: NA
DNA: TGTGCCAGCAGCATAGGCGCGGGGGCCTACAATGAGCAGTTCTTC
CDR3: CASSIGAGAYNEQFF

D: NA
J: TRBJ2-1
V: TRBV19
size: NA
DNA: TGTGCCAGTAGATCTACAGGGCCCTCCTACAATGAGCAGTTCTTC
CDR3: CASRSTGPSYNEQFF

D: TRBD1
J: TRBJ1-3
V: TRBV12-3/TRBV12-4
size: NA
DNA: TGTGCCAGCAGCGACAGGGATGGAAACACCATATATTTT
CDR3: CASSDRDGNTIYF

D: TRBD2
J: TRBJ2-2
V: TRBV7-6
size: NA
DNA: TGTGCCAGCAGCTTACCCCCACGGACTAGCGGGGAGAACACCGGGGAGCTGTTTTTT
CDR3: CASSLPPRTSGENTGELFF

D: TRBD1
J: TRBJ1-6
V: TRBV28
size: few
DNA: TGTGCCAGCACCGAACCGACAGGGTTGGATTCACCCCTCCACTTT
CDR3: CASTEPTGLDSPLHF

D: NA
J: TRBJ2-7
V: TRBV24-1
size: NA
DNA: TGTGCCACCAGTGACCCCGACAACCCCCTCGAGCAGTACTTC
CDR3: CATSDPDNPLEQYF

D: TRBD1
J: TRBJ1-5
V: TRBV2
size: NA
DNA: TGTGCCAGCAGTAGAGAGGCAGGGGGCGGTCAGCCCCAGCATTTT
CDR3: CASSREAGGGQPQHF

D: TRBD1
J: TRBJ2-2
V: TRBV24-1
size: NA
DNA: TGTGCCACCAGTGATTTTGGACAGGGGGCCCCCGGGGAGCTGTTTTTT
CDR3: CATSDFGQGAPGELFF

D: NA
J: TRBJ2-3
V: TRBV9
size: NA
DNA: TGTGCCAGCAGCGTAGGTCCGGGGGGCACAGATACGCAGTATTTT
CDR3: CASSVGPGGTDTQYF

D: TRBD1
J: TRBJ1-1
V: TRBV11-2
size: NA
DNA: TGTGCCAGCAGCGAACAGGGGGCGGGCACTGAAGCTTTCTTT
CDR3: CASSEQGAGTEAFF

D: TRBD2
J: TRBJ2-2
V: TRBV2
size: NA
DNA: TGTGCCAGCATGAAAGGACTAGCTGTTGGCGGGGAGCTGTTTTTT
CDR3: CASMKGLAVGGELFF

D: NA
J: TRBJ2-1
V: TRBV9
size: NA
DNA: TGTGCCAGCAGCCCCCGCGGGGTTCGGTACAATGAGCAGTTCTTC
CDR3: CASSPRGVRYNEQFF

D: NA
J: TRBJ2-5
V: TRBV11-2
size: NA
DNA: TGTGCCAGCAGCTTAGCGGGCAGGACTACGGGAAACTGGGAGACCCAGTACTTC
CDR3: CASSLAGRTTGNWETQYF

D: TRBD1
J: TRBJ2-7
V: TRBV9
size: NA
DNA: TGTGCCAGCAGCGTAGCAACAGGGGATATCTACGAGCAGTACTTC
CDR3: CASSVATGDIYEQYF

D: TRBD1
J: TRBJ2-1
V: TRBV14
size: NA
DNA: TGTGCCAGCAGCCAAGACAGGGGGCGAGGTGAGGAGCAGTTCTTC
CDR3: CASSQDRGRGEEQFF

D: TRBD1
J: TRBJ2-2
V: TRBV7-8
size: once
DNA: TGTGCCAGCAGACTCGGGACAGGGGGCTTCGGCGGGGAGCTGTTTTTT
CDR3: CASRLGTGGFGGELFF